A single sample gave rise to the 31 T cell receptor beta chains below, sequenced in a study of technical replicates of blood from a few donors (TCRdb year 2017). Libraries were prepared through the immunoSEQ multiplex PCR assay. This immuneACCESS table, as held by TCRdb, lists in-frame sequences with V and J called but not all clones. Of the missing ones, under half trace to an unresolved V gene in checked studies; the others have no known cause. Within this sample are about 48,000 clones, with about 93% of them counted one time only. Together, the top ten hold around 4% of the sample. Specimen: PBMCs. Receptors originate from a human donor in good health. Some clones in this sample may be carry-over from other donors' samples.

The chain combines TRBV7-9 with TRBJ1-2, with D tentatively TRBD1 (5 bases). Germline CDR1 SEHNR, CDR2 FQNEAQ (reference sequence). The CDR3 is 13 residues long. Trimming left V 3 bases short and J 7 bases short, with 12 bases between. The CDR3 DNA is TGTGCCAGCAGCTTCCCGCAGGGAGGTGGCTACACCTTC. It encodes CASSFPQGGGYTF.

J is TRBJ2-7 and V is TRBV6-1; 11 bases align to TRBD2. V trimming: 4 bases; J trimming: 4 bases; junction bases outside the gene matches: 9. CDR3 length: 16 residues. Germline loops: CDR1 MNHNS, CDR2 SASEGT. The CDR3 DNA follows: TGTGCCAGCAGTGCAAGAGCCGGGACTAGCGGATACGAGCAGTACTTC. This encodes CASSARAGTSGYEQYF.

The rearrangement links TRBV19 to TRBJ1-6; D ambiguous. V was cut by 7 bases and J by 9 bases, with 13 bases left in between. CDR1 is LNHDA, CDR2 SQIVND, per germline (reference sequence). The CDR3 sequence is 13 residues long. CDR3: CASTPGRSSPLHF. CDR3 bases: TGTGCCAGTACCCCCGGGAGGAGTTCACCCCTCCACTTT.

The CDR3 DNA reads as TGTGCCAGCATTACCGGGGGGGCGGGCAATCAGCCCCAGCATTTT. Translating it yields CASITGGAGNQPQHF. The V and J genes are TRBV6-1 and TRBJ1-5; D is perhaps TRBD1 (6 bases). There are 15 residues in the CDR3. V lost 7 bases to trimming and J lost 2 bases, with 15 bases between them. Germline V gene lookup returns CDR1 MNHNS and CDR2 SASEGT.

The V call is TRBV9, the J call TRBJ2-3; 9 nucleotides match TRBD2. CDR1 is SGDLS and CDR2 is YYNGEE in the germline V gene. V lost 4 bases to trimming and J lost 3 bases; unmatched junction nucleotides: 9. The CDR3 consists of 16 residues. CDR3 sequence: CASSPGTSSGTDTQYF. The CDR3 DNA sequence: TGTGCCAGCAGCCCCGGGACTAGCTCAGGAACAGATACGCAGTATTTT. The entire variable domain, with the rest obtained from reference TRBV9 and TRBJ2-3, is as follows: DSGVTQTPKHLITATGQRVTLRCSPRSGDLSVYWYQQSLDQGLQFLIQYYNGEERAKGNILERFSAQQFPDLHSELNLSSLELGDSALYFCASSPGTSSGTDTQYFGPGTRLTVL.

The rearrangement uses TRBV13 and TRBJ1-3; TRBD1 might be the D (6 bases). V was cut by 1 base and J by 0 bases, with 10 bases left in between. The CDR3 sequence is 16 residues long. The germline V gene has CDR1 PRHDT and CDR2 FYEKMQ (reference sequence). CDR3 region: CASSLEGEYSGNTIYF. The DNA of the CDR3 is TGTGCCAGCAGCTTAGAGGGGGAATACTCTGGAAACACCATATATTTT.

V and J are TRBV4-1 and TRBJ1-6; D remains ambiguous. The CDR3 is 15 amino acids. Trimming took 1 base from V and 5 from J, leaving 9 bases between them. Per the germline V gene, CDR1 is MGHRA and CDR2 is YSYEKL. The CDR3 sequence: CASSQAGEDNSPLHF. DNA for the CDR3: TGCGCCAGCAGCCAAGCCGGGGAAGATAATTCACCCCTCCACTTT.

The V gene is TRBV25-1, the J gene TRBJ2-1, with TRBD1 identical over 10 bases. The germline gives CDR1 MGHDK, CDR2 SYGVNS. The CDR3 consists of 14 residues. V shed 6 bases and J 8 bases; nucleotides not matched to a gene: 7. For the CDR3, the DNA is TGTGCCAGCAGGAGAAGACAGGGGGCCGATGAGCAGTTCTTC. It encodes CASRRRQGADEQFF.

V and J are TRBV5-6 and TRBJ1-4; perhaps TRBD1 as D (6 bases). The germline gives CDR1 SGHDT, CDR2 YYEEEE. V was clipped by 1 base and J by 11 bases, with 15 bases between them. CDR3 length: 14 amino acids. The chain's CDR3 is CASSLRTGYGKLFF. The DNA for the CDR3 is TGTGCCAGCAGCTTGCGTACAGGGTATGGGAAACTGTTTTTT. Drawing the rest from reference TRBV5-6 and TRBJ1-4, the complete variable domain is DAGVTQSPTHLIKTRGQQVTLRCSPKSGHDTVSWYQQALGQGPQFIFQYYEEEERQRGNFPDRFSGHQFPNYSSELNVNALLLGDSALYLCASSLRTGYGKLFFGSGTQLSVL.

This chain uses TRBV7-9 with TRBJ1-2; D may be TRBD1 (5 bases). Looked up from germline, CDR1 is SEHNR and CDR2 is FQNEAQ (reference sequence). Trimming took 4 bases from V and 8 from J, leaving 17 bases between them. This CDR3 is built from 14 residues. CDR3 nucleotide sequence: TGTGCCAGCAGCTGGGAGGGCCAACGGGGCGGCTACACCTTC. Amino acid sequence: CASSWEGQRGGYTF.

The rearrangement uses TRBV5-1 and TRBJ1-1; 8 nucleotides match TRBD1. CDR1 SGHRS and CDR2 YFSETQ come from the germline V gene. The CDR3 spans 15 residues. With V trimmed by 4 bases and J by 1 base, 6 bases remained unmatched. CDR3 sequence (DNA): TGCGCCAGCAGCCAGAATCAGGGGGCGAACACTGAAGCTTTCTTT. This codes for CASSQNQGANTEAFF. Combining the CDR3 with reference TRBV5-1 and TRBJ1-1 gives the whole variable domain KAGVTQTPRYLIKTRGQQVTLSCSPISGHRSVSWYQQTPGQGLQFLFEYFSETQRNKGNFPGRFSGRQFSNSRSEMNVSTLELGDSALYLCASSQNQGANTEAFFGQGTRLTVV.

There are a few counts of this clone. The J gene is TRBJ2-3, the V gene TRBV7-6; D remains ambiguous. The germline V gene has CDR1 SGHVS and CDR2 FNYEAQ. V gave up 5 bases and J gave up 4 bases, with 10 bases separating them. The CDR3 runs to 13 residues. CDR3 coding DNA: TGTGCCAGCAGCACTACATCCCCAGATACGCAGTATTTT. Amino acids: CASSTTSPDTQYF. The full variable domain, completed using reference TRBV7-6 and TRBJ2-3, is GAGVSQSPRYKVTKRGQDVALRCDPISGHVSLYWYRQALGQGPEFLTYFNYEAQQDKSGLPNDRFSAERPEGSISTLTIQRTEQRDSAMYRCASSTTSPDTQYFGPGTRLTVL.

V gene TRBV6-5 combines with J gene TRBJ1-6; 10 bases line up with TRBD1. Germline CDR1 and CDR2: MNHEY and SVGAGI. V trimming: 0 bases; J trimming: 10 bases; junction bases outside the gene matches: 3. This CDR3 comprises 15 residues. The CDR3 loop is CASSYSGDRGSPLHF. CDR3 sequence (DNA): TGTGCCAGCAGTTACTCCGGGGACAGGGGATCACCCCTCCACTTT.

V and J are TRBV7-9 and TRBJ1-2, with D tentatively TRBD1 (6 bases). This CDR3 spans 15 amino acids. V was clipped by 1 base and J by 6 bases, with 15 bases between them. The germline V gene has CDR1 SEHNR and CDR2 FQNEAQ (reference sequence). The CDR3 sequence is CASSLGPMAGDGYTF. The DNA of the CDR3 is TGTGCCAGCAGCTTAGGGCCCATGGCAGGGGATGGCTACACCTTC. The full variable domain, rest sourced from reference TRBV7-9 and TRBJ1-2, is DTGVSQNPRHKITKRGQNVTFRCDPISEHNRLYWYRQTLGQGPEFLTYFQNEAQLEKSRLLSDRFSAERPKGSFSTLEIQRTEQGDSAMYLCASSLGPMAGDGYTFGSGTRLTVV.

The chain joins TRBV7-2 to TRBJ1-3; unclear D gene. V lost 5 bases and J 4 bases, leaving 9 bases between the germline ends. The CDR3 length is 13 residues. Germline V gives CDR1 SGHTA, CDR2 FQGNSA. In DNA, the CDR3 is TGTGCCAGCAGCCCCGGGAAAGGAAACACCATATATTTT. This gives the protein CASSPGKGNTIYF.

V and J are TRBV30 and TRBJ2-1, with 14 bases that match TRBD2. Germline CDR1 is GTSNPN and CDR2 is SVGIG (reference sequence). Trimming cost V 5 bases and J 6 bases; bases outside gene matches: 6. There are 15 residues in the CDR3. In DNA form, the CDR3 reads TGTGCCTGGCGCACGGGGACTAGCGGGAGCAATGAGCAGTTCTTC. This gives the protein CAWRTGTSGSNEQFF.

V gene TRBV4-3 combines with J gene TRBJ2-3; TRBD2 agrees at 12 bases. V gave up 0 bases and J gave up 11 bases; unmatched junction bases: 3. The CDR3 is 14 residues long. Germline CDR1 reads LGHNA; CDR2 reads YSLEER. The CDR3 DNA sequence: TGCGCCAGCAGCCAAGAGTGGACTAGCGGGGAGCAGTATTTT. It yields the protein CASSQEWTSGEQYF.

The CDR3 here is CASSWSGRETYNEQFF. CDR3 sequence (DNA): TGTGCCAGTAGTTGGAGTGGGAGAGAAACCTACAATGAGCAGTTCTTC. The V and J genes are TRBV19 and TRBJ2-1; a weak D match, TRBD2 (5 bases). V lost 5 bases and J lost 2, with 16 bases in between. Germline CDR1 reads LNHDA; CDR2 reads SQIVND (reference sequence). The CDR3 is 16 residues long.

The chain links TRBV25-1 to TRBJ2-7, with 7 positions matching TRBD2. Germline CDR1 reads MGHDK; CDR2 reads SYGVNS. The V gene end was trimmed by 10 bases and the J gene end by 0 bases; junction bases not matched to a gene: 21. The CDR3 covers 18 residues. The CDR3 nucleotides read TGTGCCAATAACCGCACGTGCCGTAGCGGGCATAGCTCCTACGAGCAGTACTTC. It yields the protein CANNRTCRSGHSSYEQYF.

The chain has TRBV18 and TRBJ2-7; 8 nucleotides match TRBD1. V was clipped by 2 bases and J by 0 bases; unmatched bases: 12. In germline, CDR1 is KGHSH, CDR2 LQKENI. The CDR3 is 18 amino acids. The CDR3 spells CASSPLAGGPPSSYEQYF. The DNA for the CDR3 is TGTGCCAGCTCACCATTGGCAGGGGGCCCCCCAAGCTCCTACGAGCAGTACTTC.

The chain uses TRBV19 and TRBJ1-1; D is uncertain. The V gene's germline CDR1 is LNHDA and CDR2 SQIVND (reference sequence). V lost 1 base and J 5 bases, leaving 8 bases between the germline ends. This CDR3 is 13 amino acids long. The CDR3, as DNA: TGTGCCAGTAGTATAGGTCTCAGTACTGAAGCTTTCTTT. Protein sequence: CASSIGLSTEAFF.

The chain carries TRBV4-3 and TRBJ2-7, with a tentative D call TRBD1 (6 bases). The CDR3 has 15 residues. From germline, CDR1 is LGHNA and CDR2 YSLEER. Trimming pared 0 bases from V and 5 bases from J, leaving 14 bases between. The CDR3 region has the DNA TGCGCCAGCAGCCAAGATCAGGGGCCCTGGGACGAGCAGTACTTC. Residues: CASSQDQGPWDEQYF.

The chain is built from TRBV7-9 and TRBJ2-2; D uncertain. This CDR3 region has 15 residues. The V gene's germline CDR1 is SEHNR and CDR2 FQNEAQ (reference sequence). Trimming took off 5 bases at V and 10 bases at J, with 20 bases between the two ends. CDR3 amino acids: CASSPRILGLVELFF. The DNA of the CDR3 is TGTGCCAGCAGCCCGCGCATCCTAGGTCTGGTGGAGCTGTTTTTT.

This sequence joins TRBV5-1 and TRBJ1-4; 12 bases match TRBD1. Trimming removed 4 bases from V and 4 bases from J; junction bases left unmatched: 8. This CDR3 spans 17 amino acids. Per the germline V gene, CDR1 is SGHRS and CDR2 is YFSETQ. The CDR3 loop is CASSLGTGGYGNEKLFF. CDR3 nucleotide sequence: TGCGCCAGCAGCCTTGGGACAGGGGGCTATGGTAATGAAAAACTGTTTTTT. Filled out from reference TRBV5-1 and TRBJ1-4, the complete variable domain reads KAGVTQTPRYLIKTRGQQVTLSCSPISGHRSVSWYQQTPGQGLQFLFEYFSETQRNKGNFPGRFSGRQFSNSRSEMNVSTLELGDSALYLCASSLGTGGYGNEKLFFGSGTQLSVL.

The chain uses TRBV28 and TRBJ1-1, with 7 nucleotides matching TRBD1. The CDR3 loop spans 15 amino acids. Germline V gene sequence: CDR1 MDHEN, CDR2 SYDVKM. The junction had 12 bases not matched to a gene; V was cut back by 5 bases and J by 6 bases. Written as DNA, the CDR3 is TGTGCCAGCAGTGGAGATATGACAGGGATCCCTGAAGCTTTCTTT. Protein sequence: CASSGDMTGIPEAFF.

The chain is built from TRBV6-5 and TRBJ1-2; D gene ambiguous. With 2 bases removed from V and 0 bases from J, the gap between germline ends came to 10 bases. Germline values: CDR1 MNHEY, CDR2 SVGAGI. CDR3 size: 15 residues. CDR3 in DNA: TGTGCCAGCAGTTACCGGTTCAGGCCTAACTATGGCTACACCTTC. Translating it yields CASSYRFRPNYGYTF.

The chain recombines TRBV6-1 with TRBJ1-6, with 8 bases that match TRBD1. The V segment lost 6 bases and the J segment 4 bases; nucleotides outside the gene matches: 5. Germline V lookup: CDR1 MNHNS, CDR2 SASEGT. The CDR3 runs to 15 residues. The CDR3 DNA is TGTGCCAGCAGATCGGGGGACAGGTATAATTCACCCCTCCACTTT. Encoded protein: CASRSGDRYNSPLHF.

This clone was recorded once. The chain joins TRBV5-4 to TRBJ2-7; 11 bases fit TRBD2. The CDR3 totals 17 residues. The V and J ends lost 0 bases and 3 bases, in that order; junction bases with no gene match: 8. The germline V gene encodes CDR1 SGHNT and CDR2 YYREEE (reference sequence). CDR3 sequence: CASSLERLAGGGYEQYF. As DNA, the CDR3 is TGTGCCAGCAGCTTGGAGCGTCTAGCGGGGGGTGGCTACGAGCAGTACTTC.

The chain carries TRBV2 and TRBJ2-7; 11 bases are shared with TRBD2. CDR3 length equals 18 residues. After removal of 4 bases from V and 0 bases from J, the junction contained 11 bases not matched to a gene. Germline loops: CDR1 SNHLY, CDR2 FYNNEI. CDR3 protein: CASSGEGTSGKSSYEQYF. Written as DNA, the CDR3 is TGTGCCAGCAGTGGGGAGGGGACTAGCGGAAAGAGCTCCTACGAGCAGTACTTC.

The CDR3 loop is CASSLTGASTDTQYF. The CDR3 DNA is TGCGCCAGCAGCTTGACAGGGGCTAGCACAGATACGCAGTATTTT. The V call is TRBV5-1, the J call TRBJ2-3; 7 nucleotides line up with TRBD1. Germline V gene sequence: CDR1 SGHRS, CDR2 YFSETQ. This CDR3 region has 15 residues. The V segment lost 1 base and the J segment 0 bases; nucleotides outside the gene matches: 2.

The chain employs TRBV5-6 and TRBJ1-2, with 9 bases lining up with TRBD1. Germline V gives CDR1 SGHDT, CDR2 YYEEEE. V trimming: 5 bases; J trimming: 4 bases; junction bases outside the gene matches: 9. This CDR3 comprises 15 residues. CDR3 in DNA: TGTGCCAGCAGACTAACCTGGACAGGGGCCTATGGCTACACCTTC. Protein: CASRLTWTGAYGYTF.